This T cell receptor beta chain comes out of a study of beta chain features in type 1 diabetes. Study background: Cell yields, gender and age were comparable in patients and healthy donors. Points from the study as a whole: Moderately but significantly shorter TCRB CDR3s were found in Type 1 diabetes patients in all four CD4+ subsets. In comparison with healthy donors, patients had naive, central memory and Treg TCRB repertoires that appeared more similar. Still unanswered here is whether HLA type influences TCRB rearrangement.

This CDR3 spans 16 amino acids. Trimming took off 2 bases at V and 0 bases at J, with 12 bases between the two ends. Germline V CDR1 and CDR2: SGHDT, YYEEEE. The study reverse transcribed the entire isolated RNA, so it sequenced expressed TCRB transcripts. Produced via immunoSEQ multiplex PCR; TCRdb's table is partial and in-frame only. The top ten clones hold approximately 0.01% of a sample with about 400,000 clones, around 12% of them seen once. This clone was seen a few times. Antigen: not known. The V call is TRBV5-6, the J call TRBJ2-1; D not resolved. This clonotype was obtained from a woman aged 18-29 years with type 1 diabetes. Sample: naive CD4+ T cells from blood. Here the CDR3 reads CASSFQVTSSYNEQFF. In nucleotides, the CDR3 is TGTGCCAGCAGCTTTCAGGTAACGAGCTCCTACAATGAGCAGTTCTTC.